The 26 T cell receptor beta chains in this list originate from one sample, sequenced in a study of T cell repertoires in ileal Crohn's disease. Clones were sequenced by immunoSEQ multiplex PCR, and TCRdb holds only the in-frame ones, with some missing. The data contain some 27,000 clones, around three quarters of them singletons. The sequencing input was ileal tissue. These receptors were collected from an adult with Crohn's disease.

The gene calls are TRBV2 and TRBJ2-5; D ambiguous. Trimming took off 9 bases at V and 5 bases at J, with 7 bases between the two ends. Germline CDR1 SNHLY, CDR2 FYNNEI. There are 10 residues in the CDR3. The CDR3 coding sequence is TGTGCCAGTAGTCGGGAGACCCAGTACTTC. It yields the protein CASSRETQYF.

This clone has only a few counts. Other nucleotide sequences from this sample produce the same CDR3. The gene calls are TRBV29-1 and TRBJ1-3; weak D call: TRBD1 (6 bases). Trimming took 3 bases from V and 4 from J, leaving 7 bases between them. The CDR3 contains 12 residues. CDR1 is SQVTM, CDR2 ANQGSEA, per germline. The CDR3 bases are TGCAGCGTTGAGGGGGCCGGAAACACCATATATTTT. This encodes CSVEGAGNTIYF.

The rearrangement links TRBV5-1 to TRBJ1-3, with D possibly being TRBD1 (6 bases). The V end was cut by 3 bases, the J end by 4 bases, with 11 bases between. This CDR3 is 14 amino acids long. The germline V gene encodes CDR1 SGHRS and CDR2 YFSETQ. The CDR3 loop reads CASSSTGSGNTIYF. The CDR3 DNA follows: TGCGCCAGCAGCTCCACAGGGTCCGGAAACACCATATATTTT.

Only a few counts were recorded for this clone. V and J are TRBV6-6 and TRBJ1-1; D perhaps matches TRBD1 (6 bases). CDR1 and CDR2 (germline): MNHNY, SVGAGI (reference sequence). The CDR3 loop spans 11 amino acids. V lost 7 bases, J lost 7 bases, and 10 bases lay in between. CDR3 loop: CASIQTGEAFF. Here the CDR3 DNA reads TGTGCCAGCATTCAGACAGGTGAAGCTTTCTTT.

As regards this clone: The junction departs from the called germline gene at one end, perhaps through a read error. The V and J genes are TRBV14 and TRBJ2-7; 7 bases map to TRBD2. The CDR3 extends over 13 amino acids. Germline V gene lookup returns CDR1 SGHDN and CDR2 FVKESK. CDR3 in amino acids: CTSSAGLEARQYF. The CDR3 DNA reads as TGTACCAGCAGCGCAGGACTAGAAGCGAGGCAGTACTTC.

The V gene is TRBV4-1, the J gene TRBJ2-1; TRBD2 matches at 13 bases. The CDR3 has 16 amino acids. The V segment lost 2 bases and the J segment 8 bases; nucleotides outside the gene matches: 6. Germline CDR1 is MGHRA and CDR2 is YSYEKL. CDR3 nucleotides: TGCGCCAGCAGCCAACAGACTAGCGGGAGGTTCTATGAGCAGTTCTTC. Its translation is CASSQQTSGRFYEQFF.

This clone showed up just once. The J gene is TRBJ1-1, the V gene TRBV9, with 7 bases aligning to TRBD1. The CDR3 is made up of 14 amino acids. Germline CDR1 SGDLS, CDR2 YYNGEE. V trimming: 3 bases; J trimming: 7 bases; junction bases outside the gene matches: 9. CDR3 coding DNA: TGTGCCAGCAGCGGAAGGGACAGTGAGATTGAAGCTTTCTTT. Its protein is CASSGRDSEIEAFF.

The chain links TRBV9 to TRBJ2-1, with D possibly TRBD2 on 6 matching bases. Trimming took off 2 bases at V and 0 bases at J, with 12 bases between the two ends. The CDR3 is 16 residues long. Germline assignment: CDR1 SGDLS and CDR2 YYNGEE. This chain's CDR3 is CASSVDSSGSYNEQFF. The DNA of the CDR3 is TGTGCCAGCAGCGTTGACAGTAGCGGCTCCTACAATGAGCAGTTCTTC.

V usage is TRBV27 and J usage is TRBJ2-1, with TRBD1 as a possible D gene (6 bases). The CDR3 loop spans 13 amino acids. CDR1 MNHEY and CDR2 SMNVEV come from the germline V gene (reference sequence). V dropped 6 bases and J dropped 4 bases, with 10 bases sitting between them. This chain's CDR3 is CASRKTGYNEQFF. The CDR3 DNA is TGTGCCAGCAGGAAAACAGGGTACAATGAGCAGTTCTTC.

This sequence joins TRBV7-2 and TRBJ1-1; D gene uncertain. Trimming shortened V by 1 base and J by 6 bases, and 18 bases separated the two germline ends. This CDR3 has 16 residues. Looked up from germline, CDR1 is SGHTA and CDR2 is FQGNSA. CDR3 loop: CASSLEAGGPVAEAFF. The CDR3 DNA is TGTGCCAGCAGCTTAGAAGCCGGCGGCCCCGTGGCTGAAGCTTTCTTT.

The table lists this clone with a count of one. The chain joins TRBV6-1 to TRBJ2-7, with D possibly being TRBD1 (5 bases). V was pared by 1 base and J by 3 bases, with 10 bases between. CDR1 MNHNS and CDR2 SASEGT come from the germline V gene. The CDR3 runs 14 residues. The chain's CDR3 is CASSEGRGFYEQYF. The DNA of the CDR3 is TGTGCCAGCAGTGAAGGTAGGGGATTCTACGAGCAGTACTTC.

This chain links TRBV27 with TRBJ1-5; D is unresolved. V was clipped by 5 bases and J by 7 bases, with 15 bases between them. The CDR3 has 14 residues. Per the germline V gene, CDR1 is MNHEY and CDR2 is SMNVEV (reference sequence). CDR3 amino acids: CASSLAGEGQPQHF. The CDR3 DNA sequence: TGTGCCAGCAGTCTGGCGGGAGAGGGCCAGCCCCAGCATTTT.

The chain recombines TRBV5-4 with TRBJ2-2; a weak D match, TRBD2 (5 bases). This CDR3 region has 15 residues. CDR1 SGHNT and CDR2 YYREEE come from the germline V gene (reference sequence). V gave up 2 bases and J gave up 1 base, with 9 bases separating them. The CDR3 protein is CASSFRGLNTGELFF. As DNA, the CDR3 is TGTGCCAGCAGCTTTCGCGGGTTGAACACCGGGGAGCTGTTTTTT.

The rearrangement uses TRBV6-5 and TRBJ1-6, with a tentative D call TRBD1 (5 bases). The CDR3 extends over 12 amino acids. Germline values: CDR1 MNHEY, CDR2 SVGAGI. V was trimmed by 6 bases and J by 6 bases, leaving 6 bases between them. The CDR3: CASRGLNSPLHF. CDR3 bases: TGTGCCAGCAGGGGACTTAATTCACCCCTCCACTTT.

The chain joins TRBV30 to TRBJ2-2, with a tentative D call TRBD2 (6 bases). Germline V gives CDR1 GTSNPN, CDR2 SVGIG (reference sequence). The CDR3 totals 14 residues. The V end lost 3 bases, the J end lost 4 bases, and 12 bases lay between the germline ends. The CDR3: CAWRVGGSTGELFF. In DNA form, the CDR3 reads TGTGCCTGGAGAGTCGGAGGGAGCACCGGGGAGCTGTTTTTT.

The chain joins TRBV5-1 to TRBJ2-3; D is unclear. V was shortened by 2 bases and J by 0 bases, with 7 bases between the two germline ends. The CDR3 is made up of 14 amino acids. Per the germline V gene, CDR1 is SGHRS and CDR2 is YFSETQ. CDR3 region: CASSLQPSTDTQYF. Here the CDR3 DNA reads TGCGCCAGCAGCTTACAGCCTAGCACAGATACGCAGTATTTT.

V usage is TRBV5-5 and J usage is TRBJ2-5; 9 positions match TRBD1. V lost 1 base to trimming and J lost 5 bases; unmatched junction nucleotides: 6. CDR3 length: 15 residues. Per germline, CDR1 SGHKS and CDR2 YYEKEE (reference sequence). CDR3 coding DNA: TGTGCCAGCAGCTTGACTGGGACAGGGTGGGAGACCCAGTACTTC. Encoded protein: CASSLTGTGWETQYF.

J is TRBJ1-4 and V is TRBV15, with TRBD1 identical over 9 bases. The V and J ends lost 3 bases and 0 bases, in that order; junction bases with no gene match: 11. The V gene's germline CDR1 is LNHNV and CDR2 YYDKDF (reference sequence). The CDR3 consists of 19 residues. The CDR3 loop reads CATSSPVPGQGATNEKLFF. CDR3 in DNA: TGTGCCACCAGCAGTCCAGTACCGGGACAGGGAGCAACTAATGAAAAACTGTTTTTT.

V is TRBV29-1 and J is TRBJ2-1, with D possibly matching TRBD2 (6 bases). V was pared by 1 base and J by 6 bases, with 16 bases between. The germline gives CDR1 SQVTM, CDR2 ANQGSEA. The CDR3 spans 15 residues. CDR3 region: CSVEATIGTFNEQFF. The CDR3 nucleotides are TGCAGCGTTGAAGCTACAATCGGGACTTTCAATGAGCAGTTCTTC.

In its sample, this clone was seen once. V is TRBV7-6 and J is TRBJ2-7; tentative D call: TRBD1 (5 bases). Germline-derived CDR1 and CDR2 are SGHVS and FNYEAQ. The CDR3 consists of 15 residues. V lost 2 bases, J lost 2 bases, and 13 bases lay in between. The CDR3 reads CASSLTSQGTYEQYF. Here the CDR3 DNA reads TGTGCCAGCAGCTTAACGTCTCAGGGTACCTACGAGCAGTACTTC.

The chain employs TRBV7-9 and TRBJ1-2; the match to TRBD1 covers 9 bases. The CDR3 has 16 residues. CDR1 is SEHNR, CDR2 FQNEAQ, per germline (reference sequence). The ends lost 1 base at V and 2 bases at J; junction bases unmatched: 5. The CDR3 region has the DNA TGTGCCAGCAGCTTAGGGGACAGGGTCGTCAACTATGGCTACACCTTC. Translating gives CASSLGDRVVNYGYTF.

The chain joins TRBV6-4 to TRBJ2-1; D perhaps matches TRBD2 (6 bases). CDR1 and CDR2 (germline): MRHNA, SNTAGT. This CDR3 is built from 17 residues. V lost 0 bases and J 0 bases, leaving 12 bases between the germline ends. For the CDR3, the DNA is TGTGCCAGCAGTGACTCGCCCCGGGGGAGCTCCTACAATGAGCAGTTCTTC. Protein product: CASSDSPRGSSYNEQFF.

The rearrangement joins TRBV7-9 to TRBJ2-7, with TRBD1 matching 8 bases. The trim removed 5 bases at V and 5 bases at J, leaving 14 bases unmatched. The CDR3 runs to 16 residues. Germline values: CDR1 SEHNR, CDR2 FQNEAQ (reference sequence). CDR3 sequence (DNA): TGTGCCAGCAGCGCACATCACAGGGGGTTTTCCCACGAGCAGTACTTC. It encodes CASSAHHRGFSHEQYF.

This clone has only a few counts. The V call is TRBV6-6, the J call TRBJ1-2, with D hard to call. Trimming stripped 2 bases from V and 5 bases from J, with 6 bases between. The CDR3 extends over 12 amino acids. From germline, CDR1 is MNHNY and CDR2 SVGAGI (reference sequence). CDR3 nucleotide sequence: TGTGCCAGCAGTTACCAAGAGTATGGCTACACCTTC. Its translation is CASSYQEYGYTF.

CDR3 coding DNA: TGTGCCAGCTCCCTTCCCGGACAGTACAATGAGCAGTTCTTC. It is translated as CASSLPGQYNEQFF. The chain is built from TRBV18 and TRBJ2-1; D perhaps matches TRBD1 (6 bases). Germline-derived CDR1 and CDR2 are KGHSH and LQKENI. This CDR3 comprises 14 residues. V gave up 6 bases and J gave up 4 bases, with 13 bases separating them.

This chain links TRBV6-4 with TRBJ2-3, with D unclear. The CDR3 loop spans 13 amino acids. V was pared by 3 bases and J by 5 bases, with 9 bases between. Germline V gene data show CDR1 as MRHNA and CDR2 as SNTAGT. The CDR3 region is CASSDNEVDTQYF. The CDR3 DNA is TGTGCCAGCAGTGATAACGAGGTAGATACGCAGTATTTT.